The 23 T cell receptor beta chains below come from one sample, sequenced in a study of T cells in Graves' hyperthyroidism and ophthalmopathy. Researchers amplified the TCR beta CDR3 regions from RNA transcripts. First-round RT-PCR of the TCR CDR3 relied on the HTBI primer set. TCRdb ran MiXCR on the multiplex PCR reads and lists one entry per CDR3 protein. The top ten clones hold about 9% of a sample with 750,000 to 950,000 distinct CDR3 sequences, 38% of them seen once. Sequences were obtained from blood. Source of these receptors: a young man with Graves' hyperthyroidism.

The chain has TRBV12-3 or TRBV12-4 and TRBJ1-1; a weak D match, TRBD1 (5 bases). V was pared by 2 bases and J by 5 bases, with 9 bases between. CDR3 length equals 13 residues. The DNA for the CDR3 is TGTGCCAGCAGTTTATCGGAGGGGACTGAAGCTTTCTTT. Protein: CASSLSEGTEAFF.

Worth noting for this clonotype: At one of its ends the junction is not consistent with the germline gene, which may arise from a read error. The chain recombines TRBV7-7 with TRBJ2-2, with a tentative D call TRBD1 (5 bases). Germline CDR1 and CDR2: SSHAT and FNYEAQ (reference sequence). This CDR3 contains 16 residues. CDR3: CASSPTQGTYTGELFF. The CDR3 region has the DNA TGTGCTAGCAGCCCCACTCAGGGCACTTACACCGGGGAGCTGTTTTTT.

This clonotype was counted many times. The J gene is TRBJ2-2, the V gene TRBV15, with 7 bases lining up with TRBD1. Germline lookup yields CDR1 LNHNV and CDR2 YYDKDF (reference sequence). The CDR3 is made up of 14 amino acids. V trimming: 4 bases; J trimming: 5 bases; junction bases outside the gene matches: 4. The CDR3: CATSITGETGELFF. The CDR3 DNA reads TGTGCCACCAGCATTACAGGGGAAACCGGGGAGCTGTTTTTT.

A few counts support this clonotype. The chain recombines TRBV6-2 or TRBV6-3 with TRBJ1-5, with a weak D call TRBD1 (5 bases). CDR3 size: 12 residues. Germline-derived CDR1 and CDR2 are MNHEY and SVGEGT. V was pared by 10 bases and J by 4 bases, with 11 bases between. The CDR3 loop reads CAIRGGNQPQHF. The CDR3, as DNA: TGTGCCATTAGGGGCGGGAATCAGCCCCAGCATTTT.

The chain couples TRBV12-3 or TRBV12-4 to TRBJ2-3, with D perhaps TRBD2 (6 bases). The CDR3 spans 12 residues. V was shortened by 10 bases and J by 12 bases, with 20 bases between the two germline ends. CDR3 DNA sequence: TGTGCCACCCAGCATGGGGGGAATCCTCAGTATTTT. Translating gives CATQHGGNPQYF.

Turning to this clonotype: An end of the junction does not agree with germline; a read error may underlie this. The gene calls are TRBV7-9 and TRBJ2-7, with D unclear. CDR1 is SEHNR and CDR2 is FQNEAQ in the germline V gene (reference sequence). The CDR3 consists of 15 residues. The CDR3 loop is CASSQEWDWSYEQYF. The DNA of the CDR3 is TGCGCCAGCAGCCAAGAGTGGGATTGGTCCTACGAGCAGTACTTC.

This clonotype has at least ten counts. At one of its ends the junction is not consistent with the germline gene, which may arise from a read error. The V call is TRBV7-7, the J call TRBJ2-5; 12 bases are shared with TRBD2. CDR1 is SSHAT, CDR2 FNYEAQ, per germline (reference sequence). The CDR3 is made up of 15 amino acids. The CDR3 bases are TGTGCTAGCAGCTCCCTGACTAGCGGGAGAGAGACCCAGTACTTC. It codes for CASSSLTSGRETQYF.

This clonotype was picked up a small number of times. Compared with germline, one end of the junction differs, possibly owing to a read error. The J gene is TRBJ2-7, the V gene TRBV7-2; D gene uncertain. CDR3 length: 15 amino acids. Germline V gene sequence: CDR1 SGHTA, CDR2 FQGNSA. CDR3 amino acids: CASSLDETGSYEQYF. CDR3 nucleotide sequence: TGCGCCAGCAGCTTGGATGAGACTGGATCCTACGAGCAGTACTTC.

The V gene is TRBV29-1, the J gene TRBJ1-1; D gene ambiguous. The germline gives CDR1 SQVTM, CDR2 ANQGSEA. The CDR3 extends over 15 amino acids. Trimming took off 0 bases at V and 4 bases at J, with 15 bases between the two ends. The DNA for the CDR3 is TGCAGCGTTGAAGATTTAGGCAGGCCGGGCACTGAAGCTTTCTTT. Translating it yields CSVEDLGRPGTEAFF.

The chain uses TRBV29-1 and TRBJ1-2; 9 bases line up with TRBD1. The CDR3 totals 12 residues. V dropped 8 bases and J dropped 7; count of bases not matched to a gene: 8. The germline CDR1 and CDR2 sequences are SQVTM and ANQGSEA. The CDR3 bases are TGCAGCTCTCCGGACAGGGGTCTTGGCTACACCTTC. Protein product: CSSPDRGLGYTF.

Notes on this clonotype: The junction shows a germline mismatch at one end, possibly a read error. The CDR3: CASSQASPGELFF. CDR3 in DNA: TGTGCCAGCAGCCAAGCTAGCCCCGGGGAGCTGTTTTTT. The chain couples TRBV4-1 to TRBJ2-2, with a weak D call TRBD2 (5 bases). The germline CDR1 and CDR2 sequences are MGHRA and YSYEKL. The CDR3 sequence is 13 residues long.

Ten or more counts support this clonotype. V gene TRBV15 combines with J gene TRBJ2-7, with 9 bases lining up with TRBD1. Germline V gene lookup returns CDR1 LNHNV and CDR2 YYDKDF (reference sequence). The CDR3 runs 14 residues. The V and J ends lost 9 bases and 6 bases, in that order; junction bases with no gene match: 12. Here the CDR3 reads CATRNTGQGGEQYF. For the CDR3, the DNA is TGTGCCACTCGCAATACGGGACAGGGAGGCGAGCAGTACTTC.

CDR3 coding DNA: TGCGCCAGCAGCCGAGGGACAGGGGAACATCAGCCCCAGCATTTT. It encodes CASSRGTGEHQPQHF. The V call is TRBV4-3, the J call TRBJ1-5; 10 bases align to TRBD1. Germline V gives CDR1 LGHNA, CDR2 YSLEER. The length of the CDR3 is 15 residues. J gave up 5 bases and V 4 bases, and 5 bases lay outside the gene matches.

This clonotype was seen repeatedly, ten times or more. The chain combines TRBV7-8 with TRBJ1-3; D is possibly TRBD1 (6 bases). In germline, CDR1 is SGHVS, CDR2 FQNEAQ. Trimming shortened V by 1 base and J by 4 bases, and 14 bases separated the two germline ends. This CDR3 spans 16 amino acids. This CDR3 is CASSLDVGASGNTIYF. DNA for the CDR3: TGTGCCAGCAGCTTAGATGTGGGGGCGTCCGGAAACACCATATATTTT.

The sample holds a few counts of this clonotype. This chain connects TRBV24-1 to TRBJ2-2; possibly TRBD1 for D (5 bases). Germline CDR1 is KGHDR and CDR2 is SFDVKD. The length of the CDR3 is 15 residues. The V end lost 0 bases, the J end lost 2 bases, and 6 bases lay between the germline ends. CDR3 in amino acids: CATSDLDSNTGELFF. In DNA, the CDR3 is TGTGCCACCAGTGATTTGGACAGTAACACCGGGGAGCTGTTTTTT.

In its sample, this clonotype was seen many times. This chain uses TRBV27 with TRBJ2-7; weak D call: TRBD2 (5 bases). Germline loops: CDR1 MNHEY, CDR2 SMNVEV (reference sequence). There are 11 residues in the CDR3. V gave up 3 bases and J gave up 7 bases, with 7 bases separating them. The CDR3 DNA is TGTGCCAGCAGTTTCTCGGGGGAGCAGTACTTC. Residues: CASSFSGEQYF.

The chain couples TRBV29-1 to TRBJ2-7; tentatively, D is TRBD2 (6 bases). Looked up from germline, CDR1 is SQVTM and CDR2 is ANQGSEA. Trimming took 8 bases from V and 0 from J, leaving 14 bases between them. The CDR3 totals 13 residues. This CDR3 reads CSQGLSSSYEQYF. The CDR3 DNA reads TGCAGCCAAGGACTATCCAGCTCCTACGAGCAGTACTTC.

This clonotype was detected once. This sequence joins TRBV2 and TRBJ2-7; 9 bases map to TRBD2. Germline CDR1 reads SNHLY; CDR2 reads FYNNEI. The CDR3 has 13 amino acids. V shed 6 bases, J shed 5 bases, and the junction held 5 bases outside the gene matches. The CDR3 DNA sequence: TGTGCCAGCAGGGCGGCGGGAGGGCACGAGCAGTACTTC. This codes for CASRAAGGHEQYF.

This clonotype appeared once. At one of its ends the junction is not consistent with the germline gene, which may arise from a read error. V gene TRBV10-2 combines with J gene TRBJ2-7; 7 bases match TRBD1. Per germline, CDR1 WSHSY and CDR2 SAAADI. The CDR3 totals 15 residues. In nucleotides, the CDR3 is TGTGCCAGCAGCCAAGAGACAGGGCTTCCCTACGAGCAGTACTTC. Protein product: CASSQETGLPYEQYF.

A few counts support this clonotype. V gene TRBV7-2 combines with J gene TRBJ2-7; maybe TRBD1 (6 bases). The CDR3 totals 14 residues. V lost 4 bases, J lost 0 bases, and 10 bases lay in between. CDR1 and CDR2 from the germline V gene are SGHTA and FQGNSA. The CDR3 DNA reads as TGTGCCAGCAGCTCGCCGGGACACTCCTACGAGCAGTACTTC. Residues: CASSSPGHSYEQYF.

This clonotype was counted ten times or more. The chain recombines TRBV7-9 with TRBJ1-1, with a tentative D call TRBD1 (6 bases). CDR1 is SEHNR and CDR2 is FQNEAQ in the germline V gene (reference sequence). The CDR3 extends over 15 amino acids. Trimming removed 1 base from V and 0 bases from J, with 9 bases in between. CDR3 protein: CASSLGGGLNTEAFF. The CDR3 region has the DNA TGTGCCAGCAGCTTAGGGGGGGGCTTGAACACTGAAGCTTTCTTT.

This clonotype was seen repeatedly, ten times or more. The chain joins TRBV2 to TRBJ1-5; D call uncertain. CDR3 size: 15 residues. Germline lookup yields CDR1 SNHLY and CDR2 FYNNEI. The V gene lost 1 base and the J gene lost 0 bases, with 7 bases spanning the gap. In DNA, the CDR3 is TGTGCCAGCAGTGAAGTCCAGACTAGCAATCAGCCCCAGCATTTT. It encodes CASSEVQTSNQPQHF.

The V and J genes are TRBV11-2 and TRBJ2-2, with D unclear. The CDR3 has 15 residues. Trimming pared 1 base from V and 7 bases from J, leaving 13 bases between. Germline CDR1 SGHAT, CDR2 FQNNGV. The chain's CDR3 is CASSLVGGEGGELFF. The CDR3, as DNA: TGTGCCAGCAGCTTAGTTGGCGGAGAAGGCGGGGAGCTGTTTTTT.